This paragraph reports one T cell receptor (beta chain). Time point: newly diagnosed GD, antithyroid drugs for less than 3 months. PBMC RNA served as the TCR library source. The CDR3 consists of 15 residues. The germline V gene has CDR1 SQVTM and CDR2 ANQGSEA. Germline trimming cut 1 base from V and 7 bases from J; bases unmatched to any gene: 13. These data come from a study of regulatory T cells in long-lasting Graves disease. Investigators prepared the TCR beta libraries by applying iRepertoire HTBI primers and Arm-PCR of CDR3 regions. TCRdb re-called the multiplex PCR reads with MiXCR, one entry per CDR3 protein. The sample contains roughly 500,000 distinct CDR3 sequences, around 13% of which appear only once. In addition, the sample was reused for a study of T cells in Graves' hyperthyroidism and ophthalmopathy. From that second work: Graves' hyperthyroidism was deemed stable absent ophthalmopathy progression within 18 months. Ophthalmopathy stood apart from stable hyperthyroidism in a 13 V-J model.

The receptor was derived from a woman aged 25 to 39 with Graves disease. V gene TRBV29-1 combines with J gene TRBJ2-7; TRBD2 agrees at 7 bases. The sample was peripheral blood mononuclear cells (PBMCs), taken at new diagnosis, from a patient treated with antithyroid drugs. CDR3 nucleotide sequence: TGCAGCGTTGAAGGGGGGGGGACGGCGGAAAGAGAGCAGTACTTC. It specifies CSVEGGGTAEREQYF.